This TCR beta chain was recorded in a study of T cell repertoires in cytomegalovirus infection. Study as a whole: It can be stated that public TCR beta signatures indicated CMV infection as well as a matching HLA type.

Study results and limitations: HLA-C-restricted TCR beta clonotypes specific for CMV led the ex vivo response. Adding up the frequency of public TCR beta families identified people who carried CMV plus the relevant HLA.

This clonotype was counted ten times or more. The antigen remains undetermined. CDR3 length equals 17 residues. V dropped 4 bases and J dropped 4; count of bases not matched to a gene: 10. The germline V gene has CDR1 MDHEN and CDR2 SYDVKM. TCRdb processed the reads anew with MiXCR; each CDR3 protein has one entry. Here the sample spans about 260,000 distinct CDR3 sequences, roughly an eighth being singletons. The sequence came from a human donor in good health (CMV status not recorded). Some clones in this sample may be carry-over from other donors' samples. The chain recombines TRBV28 with TRBJ2-1; TRBD1 matches at 10 bases. The sequencing sample was made of PBMCs. The CDR3 nucleotides read TGTGCCAGCAGTTCGACTACCGGGACAGGGGAATACAATGAGCAGTTCTTC. Translation gives CASSSTTGTGEYNEQFF.